The rows below give T cell receptor beta chains drawn from one sample of a study of CD8+CD57+ T cells in acquired aplastic anemia. MiXCR was run by TCRdb on the reads, yielding one entry per CDR3 protein. The sample has 150,000 to 200,000 distinct CDR3 sequences; roughly 47% are singletons. Sequencing was done on a sample of sorted CD4+, CD8+, or CD8+CD57+ T cells (not recorded which) from PBMCs. Receptors originate from a human donor in good health. Both conserved end residues are part of each CDR3.

j_gene | v_gene | CDR3aa
TRBJ1-1 | TRBV28 | CASSLPIRAMPEAFF
TRBJ1-5 | TRBV7-3 | CASSFPGQGNQPQHF
TRBJ1-6 | TRBV19 | CASRTGTVNSPLHF
TRBJ2-5 | TRBV20-1 | CSARAAGTVETQYF
TRBJ2-1 | TRBV7-9 | CASRRGDEQFF
TRBJ2-7 | TRBV4-2 | CASSLEDSAYEQYF
TRBJ2-5 | TRBV7-8 | CASSWDQQETQYF
TRBJ1-1 | TRBV7-9 | CASSFTGRSTEAFF
TRBJ2-7 | TRBV19 | CASSIRLGSSYEQYF
TRBJ2-7 | TRBV7-8 | CASSLGRLGITYEQYF
TRBJ1-1 | TRBV19 | CASSMTENTEAFF
TRBJ1-1 | TRBV20-1 | CSARVVTEAFF
TRBJ2-2 | TRBV7-2 | CASSQQGFSGELFF
TRBJ2-7 | TRBV5-1 | CASPPRGYSSYEQYF
TRBJ2-1 | TRBV19 | CASTGTGVGNEQFF
TRBJ2-5 | TRBV5-1 | CASRTFGDPGGTQYF
TRBJ2-7 | TRBV20-1 | CSARKLAGNEQYF
TRBJ2-1 | TRBV6-5 | CASLGRDNEQFF